These 12 T cell receptor beta chains were all obtained from the same sample, sequenced in a study of PD-1 blockade in classical Hodgkin lymphoma. With no exception, relapse followed autologous stem cell transplantation in all patients, and brentuximab vedotin exposure varied. TCRdb's copy holds only in-frame clones and misses some; the assay was immunoSEQ multiplex PCR. The sample holds 45,000 to 55,000 clones, 65% to 85% seen once. The material sequenced was peripheral blood mononuclear cells (PBMCs), taken at baseline. The receptor source for this set is a human donor with classical Hodgkin lymphoma.

This clone was seen a handful of times. This chain connects TRBV7-3 to TRBJ2-3; 8 bases map to TRBD2. The CDR3 sequence is 14 residues long. CDR1 and CDR2 from the germline V gene are SGHTA and FQGTGA. Trimming cost V 4 bases and J 5 bases; bases outside gene matches: 5. The CDR3 loop reads CASSWSGGKDTQYF. The CDR3 DNA reads as TGTGCCAGCAGCTGGAGCGGGGGAAAAGATACGCAGTATTTT.

The sample holds a few counts of this clone. The rearrangement uses TRBV2 and TRBJ1-1; TRBD1 aligns across 10 bases. V was pared by 6 bases and J by 5 bases, with 6 bases of the junction left unmatched. The CDR3 runs to 14 residues. Germline V gene lookup returns CDR1 SNHLY and CDR2 FYNNEI. The CDR3 DNA follows: TGTGCCAGCAGGCTGGACAGGGGGGGGACTGAAGCTTTCTTT. This codes for CASRLDRGGTEAFF.

V gene TRBV6-5 combines with J gene TRBJ1-2; D gene ambiguous. From germline, CDR1 is MNHEY and CDR2 SVGAGI. The CDR3 is 13 amino acids. V was pared by 6 bases and J by 4 bases, with 12 bases between. The CDR3 sequence is CASRSGRFYGYTF. In DNA form, the CDR3 reads TGTGCCAGCAGGTCCGGACGGTTCTATGGCTACACCTTC.

The chain is built from TRBV9 and TRBJ1-2; 8 nucleotides align to TRBD1. V dropped 3 bases and J dropped 5; count of bases not matched to a gene: 6. Germline V gene data show CDR1 as SGDLS and CDR2 as YYNGEE. There are 14 residues in the CDR3. The CDR3, as DNA: TGTGCCAGCAGCGAGCAGGGGGCAAGATATGGCTACACCTTC. Amino acids: CASSEQGARYGYTF.

The V gene is TRBV30, the J gene TRBJ2-7, with a tentative D call TRBD1 (6 bases). Germline V gene sequence: CDR1 GTSNPN, CDR2 SVGIG (reference sequence). The V end was cut by 0 bases, the J end by 7 bases, with 10 bases between. This CDR3 is built from 12 residues. The CDR3 DNA follows: TGTGCCTGGAGTGTAAAACAGGGAGAGCAGTACTTC. Translating it yields CAWSVKQGEQYF.

V gene TRBV25-1 combines with J gene TRBJ1-1, with D perhaps TRBD1 (5 bases). Germline V gene lookup returns CDR1 MGHDK and CDR2 SYGVNS. Deletions cut 5 bases from V and 3 bases from J, with 13 bases between. The CDR3 is made up of 14 amino acids. CDR3 coding DNA: TGTGCCAGCAGTCAATGGGGAGGGGACACTGAAGCTTTCTTT. It yields the protein CASSQWGGDTEAFF.

The CDR3 coding sequence is TGTGCCAGCAGCTTGTCTGGTCGGCAGGGGGCGTGGGAGCAGTACTTC. Its translation is CASSLSGRQGAWEQYF. V gene TRBV5-6 combines with J gene TRBJ2-7, with 8 bases that match TRBD1. The CDR3 runs to 16 residues. CDR1 is SGHDT and CDR2 is YYEEEE in the germline V gene. V was pared by 1 base and J by 7 bases, with 13 bases of the junction left unmatched.

The chain recombines TRBV6-5 with TRBJ2-2; 9 nucleotides align to TRBD2. Losses at the gene ends were 7 bases for V and 6 bases for J; bases not matched to a gene: 9. CDR1 is MNHEY, CDR2 SVGAGI, per germline. This CDR3 contains 15 residues. CDR3 in amino acids: CASTYISGSAGELFF. For the CDR3, the DNA is TGTGCCAGCACCTATATTAGCGGGAGTGCCGGGGAGCTGTTTTTT.

This rearrangement joins TRBV19 to TRBJ2-2, with D possibly matching TRBD2 (6 bases). CDR1 and CDR2 from the germline V gene are LNHDA and SQIVND (reference sequence). The CDR3 loop spans 17 amino acids. Trimming removed 7 bases at V and 0 bases at J, with 18 bases between. In DNA form, the CDR3 reads TGTGCCAGTATCAATAGTTTTAGCGGACCGAACACCGGGGAGCTGTTTTTT. Translated, it gives CASINSFSGPNTGELFF. The variable domain in full, with the rest retrieved from reference TRBV19 and TRBJ2-2, is DGGITQSPKYLFRKEGQNVTLSCEQNLNHDAMYWYRQDPGQGLRLIYYSQIVNDFQKGDIAEGYSVSREKKESFPLTVTSAQKNPTAFYLCASINSFSGPNTGELFFGEGSRLTVL.

The chain is built from TRBV4-3 and TRBJ2-3; D might be TRBD2 (5 bases). The germline V gene has CDR1 LGHNA and CDR2 YSLEER. Trimming removed 0 bases from V and 9 bases from J, with 16 bases in between. CDR3 length equals 15 residues. This CDR3 reads CASSQDSTLANTQYF. For the CDR3, the DNA is TGCGCCAGCAGCCAAGATTCGACCCTAGCTAACACGCAGTATTTT.

This chain links TRBV4-3 with TRBJ1-1, with a possible D match to TRBD1 (5 bases). Per the germline V gene, CDR1 is LGHNA and CDR2 is YSLEER. V was pared by 1 base and J by 7 bases, with 16 bases between. CDR3 size: 15 residues. The DNA for the CDR3 is TGCGCCAGCAGCCAAGGGACACTCCCGATGTTTGAAGCTTTCTTT. Translation: CASSQGTLPMFEAFF.

The chain combines TRBV7-2 with TRBJ2-7; TRBD2 is a possible D gene (6 bases). The CDR3 length is 13 residues. With 0 bases removed from V and 4 bases from J, the gap between germline ends came to 7 bases. Germline V CDR1 and CDR2: SGHTA, FQGNSA. Written as DNA, the CDR3 is TGTGCCAGCAGCTTAGCGGGAGGTTACGAGCAGTACTTC. Translating gives CASSLAGGYEQYF.